This T cell receptor (beta chain) appears in the sequencing data of a study of vaccination and CD4 T cells after COVID-19. CD4+ T cells that had been cultured provided DNA sequenced with the Oncomine TCR Beta short-read assay. Each CDR3 protein gets one entry after TCRdb re-called the PCR reads with MiXCR. The sample holds tens of thousands of distinct CDR3 sequences; 58% are singletons and the top ten take about 3%. This clonotype was observed a single time. Its antigen is unidentified. Stated treatment: roughly 10-day PBMC culture with coronavirus spike peptide pools or control peptides (ViraFEST assay). The CDR3 is 15 residues long. Trimming cost V 7 bases and J 6 bases, with 22 bases left between them.

This receptor was taken from a human donor who had recovered from COVID-19. The sequenced sample consisted of CD4+ T cells from blood, cultured in vitro. The V gene is TRBV12-3 or TRBV12-4, the J gene TRBJ2-7; the D is unclear. The CDR3 here is CASTLTNPALGEQYF. For the CDR3, the DNA is TGTGCCAGCACCTTAACAAACCCGGCCCTTGGCGAGCAGTACTTC.